This entry is about one T cell receptor (beta chain). The sample comes from a study of blood T cell repertoires in COVID-19. Sequenced by immunoSEQ multiplex PCR; TCRdb stores in-frame clones only, minus some. Of 120,000 to 150,000 clones listed, about 82% are singletons. Cohort 3 donors were reported recovered after two negative PCRs, clearance, or symptom resolution. This clonotype was obtained from a woman between 35 and 50 years old who had recovered from COVID-19. The material sequenced was PBMCs or T cells enriched from blood (not recorded which).

DNA for the CDR3: TGCGCCAGCAGCGGGACATGGGAAGGATACGAGCAGTACTTC. As protein: CASSGTWEGYEQYF. This sequence joins TRBV5-1 and TRBJ2-7, with D tentatively TRBD1 (6 bases). The CDR3 consists of 14 residues. Trimming left V 4 bases short and J 4 bases short, with 15 bases between. Germline-derived CDR1 and CDR2 are SGHRS and YFSETQ.